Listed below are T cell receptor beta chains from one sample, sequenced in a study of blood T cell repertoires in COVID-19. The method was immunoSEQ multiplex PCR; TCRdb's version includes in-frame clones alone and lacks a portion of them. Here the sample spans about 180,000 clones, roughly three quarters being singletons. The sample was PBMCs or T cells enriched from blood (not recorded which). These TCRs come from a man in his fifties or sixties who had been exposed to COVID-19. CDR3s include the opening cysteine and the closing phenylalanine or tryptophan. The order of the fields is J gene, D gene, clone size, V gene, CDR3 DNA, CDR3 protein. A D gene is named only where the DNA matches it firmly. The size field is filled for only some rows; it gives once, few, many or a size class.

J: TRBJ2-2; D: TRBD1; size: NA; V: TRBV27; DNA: TGTGCCAGCAGTTTACTCGGGACAGGGAACACCGGGGAGCTGTTTTTT; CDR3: CASSLLGTGNTGELFF
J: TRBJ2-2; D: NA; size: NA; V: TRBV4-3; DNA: TGCGCCAGCAGCCAAGATTTAGGCCCCCGGGGCACCGGGGAGCTGTTTTTT; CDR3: CASSQDLGPRGTGELFF
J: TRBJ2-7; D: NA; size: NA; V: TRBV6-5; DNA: TGTGCCAGCAGTTTGGGGACACGCGAGCAGTACTTC; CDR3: CASSLGTREQYF
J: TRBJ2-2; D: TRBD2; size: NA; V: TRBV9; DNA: TGTGCCAGCAGCGTAGATGAAGGCGGGAGGGCCGCGGAGCTGTTTTTT; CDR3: CASSVDEGGRAAELFF
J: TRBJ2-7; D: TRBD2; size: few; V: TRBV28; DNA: TGTGCCAGCAGCCCCGGGGGGGGAACCTCCTACGAGCAGTACTTC; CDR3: CASSPGGGTSYEQYF
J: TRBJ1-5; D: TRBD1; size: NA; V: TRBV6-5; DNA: TGTGCCAGCGGGGACAGGGGAGGGAATCAGCCCCAGCATTTT; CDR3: CASGDRGGNQPQHF
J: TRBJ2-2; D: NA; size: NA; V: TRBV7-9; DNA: TGTGCCAGCAGCTTAGGTGGCAGGTTCACCGGGGAGCTGTTTTTT; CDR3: CASSLGGRFTGELFF
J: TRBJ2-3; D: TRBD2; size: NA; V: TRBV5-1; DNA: TGCGCCAGCAGCTTGCCTAGCGGAGACACAGATACGCAGTATTTT; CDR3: CASSLPSGDTDTQYF
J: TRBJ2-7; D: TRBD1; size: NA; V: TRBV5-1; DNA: TGCGCCAGCAGCCCCCCAGGGGGAACTTGGGGCGAGCAGTACTTC; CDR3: CASSPPGGTWGEQYF
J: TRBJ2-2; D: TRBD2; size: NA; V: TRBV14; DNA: TGTGCCAGCAGCCAAGATGGTTCACTAGCGGGAGCCACCGGGGAGCTGTTTTTT; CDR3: CASSQDGSLAGATGELFF
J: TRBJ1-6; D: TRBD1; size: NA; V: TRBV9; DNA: TGTGCCAGCAACATGGGACAGGGTGGTAATTCACCCCTCCACTTT; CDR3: CASNMGQGGNSPLHF
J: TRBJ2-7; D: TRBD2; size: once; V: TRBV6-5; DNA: TGTGCCAGCGGAGTAGCGGGGCTCTCCTACGAGCAGTACTTC; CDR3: CASGVAGLSYEQYF
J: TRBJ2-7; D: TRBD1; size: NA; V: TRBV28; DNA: TGTGCCAGCAGCTCGCACGGGACAGGGTCCTACGAGCAGTACTTC; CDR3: CASSSHGTGSYEQYF
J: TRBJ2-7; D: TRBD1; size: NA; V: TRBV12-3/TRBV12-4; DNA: TGTGCCAGCAGCCTAGCCTCCGGACAGGGAAGGTACTTC; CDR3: CASSLASGQGRYF
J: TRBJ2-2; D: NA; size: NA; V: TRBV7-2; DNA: TGTGCCAGCAGCTCCGGACAGATCACCGGGGAGCTGTTTTTT; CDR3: CASSSGQITGELFF
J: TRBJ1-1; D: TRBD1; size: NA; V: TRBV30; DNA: TGTGCCTGGAGTAGGTGGACAGGGAATAAGAACACTGAAGCTTTCTTT; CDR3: CAWSRWTGNKNTEAFF
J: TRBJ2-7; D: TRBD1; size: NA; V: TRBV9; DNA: TGTGCCAGCAGCTCCAGGGGGACCGCCTTTGGCGAGCAGTACTTC; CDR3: CASSSRGTAFGEQYF
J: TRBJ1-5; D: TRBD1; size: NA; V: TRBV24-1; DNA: TGTGCCACCAGTGATCGGACAGGGAACGGCAATCAGCCCCAGCATTTT; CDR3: CATSDRTGNGNQPQHF
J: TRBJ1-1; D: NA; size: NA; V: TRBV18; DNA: TGTGCCAGCTCACCGGTTAGCAGGGGACCGGTCACTGAAGCTTTCTTT; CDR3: CASSPVSRGPVTEAFF
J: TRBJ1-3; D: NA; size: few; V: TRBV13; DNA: TGTGCCAGCAGCTTCGGAGGAGCAGCAAACACCATATATTTT; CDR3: CASSFGGAANTIYF
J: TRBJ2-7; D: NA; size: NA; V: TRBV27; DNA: TGTGCCAGCAGTTTAGGGGCCGGGACTTCGGGGGAGCAGTACTTC; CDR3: CASSLGAGTSGEQYF
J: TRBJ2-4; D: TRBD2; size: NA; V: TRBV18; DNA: TGTGCCAGCCAAGAACTAGGACTAGTTAACATTCAGTACTTC; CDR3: CASQELGLVNIQYF